The 21 T cell receptor beta chains below all came from one sample that was sequenced in a study of vaccination and CD4 T cells after COVID-19. Oncomine TCR Beta short-read sequencing was applied to DNA from cultured CD4+ T cells. Investigators obtained genomic DNA by extraction from cultured CD4+ T cells. In TCRdb, the PCR reads were re-called with MiXCR into one record per CDR3 protein. Altogether 12,000 or so distinct CDR3 sequences are present, 37% being singletons, with the ten largest covering more than 15%. Treatment denoted: roughly 11-day PBMC culture with coronavirus spike peptide pools or control peptides (ViraFEST assay). These CD4+ T cells came from an unexposed donor, sampled before the COVID-19 pandemic (2011-2018). Antigens of these TCRs are unknown. Sequencing was performed on CD4+ T cells from blood, cultured in vitro. All receptors come from a human donor in good health.

This clonotype has a handful of counts. Written as DNA, the CDR3 is TGTGCCACCAGTGATTCTTACAGGGACACTGAAGCTTTCTTT. Translating it yields CATSDSYRDTEAFF. The chain employs TRBV24-1 and TRBJ1-1; tentative D call: TRBD1 (6 bases). CDR3 length: 14 amino acids. V lost 2 bases to trimming and J lost 3 bases, with 9 bases between them. From germline, CDR1 is KGHDR and CDR2 SFDVKD.

V usage is TRBV6-2 or TRBV6-3 and J usage is TRBJ1-2, with 9 nucleotides matching TRBD1. V lost 2 bases and J lost 10; bases outside the gene matches: 8. Germline V lookup: CDR1 MNHEY, CDR2 SVGEGT. The length of the CDR3 is 14 residues. The CDR3 DNA is TGTGCCAGCAGTTACGGGACAGGGAATTTTGTCTACACCTTC. As protein: CASSYGTGNFVYTF.

The V call is TRBV20-1, the J call TRBJ2-7, with D possibly TRBD1 on 5 matching bases. The germline V gene encodes CDR1 DFQATT and CDR2 SNEGSKA (reference sequence). V shed 0 bases and J shed 6 bases, with 18 bases lying between them. The CDR3 contains 15 residues. CDR3: CSARDRLGLPSEQYF. The CDR3 nucleotides read TGCAGTGCTAGAGATCGTTTGGGGCTCCCCAGCGAGCAGTACTTC.

This clonotype was counted only a few times. The chain couples TRBV7-9 to TRBJ1-2; unclear D gene. Germline lookup yields CDR1 SEHNR and CDR2 FQNEAQ (reference sequence). V lost 3 bases and J lost 3, with 14 bases in between. The CDR3 sequence is 15 residues long. The CDR3 DNA sequence: TGTGCCAGCAGCTTTACCGGGTCCTTTTACTATGGCTACACCTTC. Protein product: CASSFTGSFYYGYTF.

The CDR3 is CASCSAGAYEQYF. The CDR3 DNA follows: TGTGCCAGCTGCTCAGCGGGAGCCTACGAGCAGTACTTC. The chain combines TRBV27 with TRBJ2-7, with 8 bases fitting TRBD2. The germline V gene has CDR1 MNHEY and CDR2 SMNVEV (reference sequence). Germline trimming cut 8 bases from V and 2 bases from J; bases unmatched to any gene: 5. The CDR3 contains 13 residues.

This clonotype has more than one count but fewer than ten. This chain links TRBV15 with TRBJ2-7; unclear D gene. V was cut by 1 base and J by 7 bases, with 5 bases left in between. CDR1 and CDR2 (germline): LNHNV, YYDKDF (reference sequence). The CDR3 is 11 residues long. The CDR3 DNA reads TGTGCCACCAGCAGAGTGGGAGAGCAGTACTTC. This gives the protein CATSRVGEQYF.

This clonotype was counted between two and nine times. The chain links TRBV28 to TRBJ1-1; maybe TRBD1 (5 bases). Trimming removed 10 bases from V and 4 bases from J, with 13 bases in between. The CDR3 covers 12 residues. The germline V gene encodes CDR1 MDHEN and CDR2 SYDVKM. Written as DNA, the CDR3 is TGTGCCACGTTGGGGGTGGTCACTGAAGCTTTCTTT. Its protein is CATLGVVTEAFF.

The chain links TRBV28 to TRBJ2-2; D gene ambiguous. V lost 8 bases to trimming and J lost 3 bases, with 10 bases between them. Germline CDR1 MDHEN, CDR2 SYDVKM. The CDR3 is made up of 13 amino acids. The CDR3 protein is CASFHRDTGELFF. The CDR3 nucleotides are TGTGCCAGCTTTCACCGGGACACCGGGGAGCTGTTTTTT.

The J gene is TRBJ1-2, the V gene TRBV5-1; 7 bases agree with TRBD1. Germline loops: CDR1 SGHRS, CDR2 YFSETQ. Trimming at V came to 0 bases and at J to 6 bases, leaving 11 bases not matched to a gene. The CDR3 has 16 amino acids. CDR3 in amino acids: CASSLGVQGYVNGYTF. In DNA, the CDR3 is TGCGCCAGCAGCTTGGGTGTACAGGGGTATGTTAATGGCTACACCTTC.

This sequence joins TRBV7-9 and TRBJ2-2, with D possibly TRBD2 on 5 matching bases. Germline V CDR1 and CDR2: SEHNR, FQNEAQ (reference sequence). This CDR3 is built from 16 residues. V lost 1 base to trimming and J lost 0 bases, with 9 bases between them. The CDR3 DNA reads as TGTGCCAGCAGCTTAGGGACTGGTTCGAACACCGGGGAGCTGTTTTTT. Its protein is CASSLGTGSNTGELFF.

This clonotype was detected only a few times. This chain connects TRBV30 to TRBJ1-5; unclear D gene. CDR1 GTSNPN and CDR2 SVGIG come from the germline V gene (reference sequence). The V end lost 1 base, the J end lost 2 bases, and 6 bases lay between the germline ends. There are 13 residues in the CDR3. The CDR3 nucleotides read TGTGCCTGGAGTGGAAGGGGCAATCAGCCCCAGCATTTT. Protein: CAWSGRGNQPQHF.

The chain has TRBV20-1 and TRBJ1-6; D unresolved. The CDR3 is made up of 14 amino acids. V shed 3 bases and J shed 3 bases, with 9 bases lying between them. Germline CDR1 and CDR2: DFQATT and SNEGSKA (reference sequence). The CDR3 DNA sequence: TGCAGTGCTAGTGGCCAGAGCTATAATTCACCCCTCCACTTT. Its protein product is CSASGQSYNSPLHF.

In its sample, this clonotype is medium-sized. This chain uses TRBV6-2 or TRBV6-3 with TRBJ1-5, with D perhaps TRBD1 (5 bases). Germline CDR1 is MNHEY and CDR2 is SVGEGT. Trimming shortened V by 2 bases and J by 3 bases, and 8 bases separated the two germline ends. CDR3 length: 14 residues. CDR3 sequence reads: CASSYDSLNQPQHF. In DNA form, the CDR3 reads TGTGCCAGCAGTTACGACAGTCTCAATCAGCCCCAGCATTTT.

The chain uses TRBV30 and TRBJ2-7, with D perhaps TRBD1 (6 bases). Germline CDR1 reads GTSNPN; CDR2 reads SVGIG (reference sequence). The CDR3 extends over 16 amino acids. V lost 0 bases, J lost 1 base, and 16 bases lay in between. In nucleotides, the CDR3 is TGTGCCTGGAGTGTGGCAGGGGTGGGATCGTCCTACGAGCAGTACTTC. It translates to CAWSVAGVGSSYEQYF.

This sequence joins TRBV6-4 and TRBJ1-1; no firm D call. Germline V lookup: CDR1 MRHNA, CDR2 SNTAGT. CDR3 size: 13 residues. Trimming stripped 6 bases from V and 5 bases from J, with 13 bases between. The chain's CDR3 is CASSMTQQTEAFF. The CDR3 DNA reads TGTGCCAGCAGCATGACCCAACAGACTGAAGCTTTCTTT.

This clonotype was found a few times. V gene TRBV19 combines with J gene TRBJ1-2; D unclear. The CDR3 is 13 amino acids. The germline V gene has CDR1 LNHDA and CDR2 SQIVND (reference sequence). V was clipped by 7 bases and J by 6 bases, with 15 bases between them. The CDR3: CASTLANNNGYTF. Written as DNA, the CDR3 is TGTGCCAGTACTTTGGCGAATAATAATGGCTACACCTTC.

This rearrangement joins TRBV7-9 to TRBJ2-1, with D perhaps assigned TRBD1 or TRBD2 (6 bases each). CDR3 length: 15 residues. Deletions cut 3 bases from V and 4 bases from J, with 13 bases between. The V gene's germline CDR1 is SEHNR and CDR2 FQNEAQ (reference sequence). CDR3 DNA sequence: TGTGCCAGCAGCTTCGCCGGGGGCAGATACAATGAGCAGTTCTTC. Its translation: CASSFAGGRYNEQFF.

The gene calls are TRBV7-3 and TRBJ1-2; D is unresolved. V gave up 2 bases and J gave up 2 bases, with 6 bases separating them. Per germline, CDR1 SGHTA and CDR2 FQGTGA. CDR3 length equals 13 residues. DNA for the CDR3: TGTGCCAGCAGCTTAGGAGGGAACTATGGCTACACCTTC. It encodes CASSLGGNYGYTF.

This chain uses TRBV20-1 with TRBJ2-5, with TRBD1 identical over 11 bases. Germline-derived CDR1 and CDR2 are DFQATT and SNEGSKA (reference sequence). V lost 5 bases, J lost 5 bases, and 7 bases stayed unmatched. The CDR3 is 14 amino acids. The CDR3 nucleotides read TGCAGTGCTGCTCCGGGACAGGGGGGGGAGACCCAGTACTTC. Its translation: CSAAPGQGGETQYF.

The chain recombines TRBV20-1 with TRBJ1-3; D unclear. The V gene lost 3 bases and the J gene lost 8 bases, with 11 bases spanning the gap. CDR3 size: 12 residues. The germline gives CDR1 DFQATT, CDR2 SNEGSKA (reference sequence). Here the CDR3 reads CSASTSVHTIYF. CDR3 nucleotide sequence: TGCAGTGCTAGTACATCCGTTCACACCATATATTTT.

This clonotype came up a few times. This sequence joins TRBV21-1 and TRBJ1-5; the tabulated D call, TRBD1, remains unverified against the DNA. TRBV21-1 is noted as a pseudogene. CDR3 length: 14 residues. The CDR3 sequence: CASSRVARGQPQHF. For the CDR3, the DNA is TGTGCCAGCAGTAGAGTTGCCCGGGGTCAGCCCCAGCATTTT.